The sequence of this T cell receptor beta chain was determined in a study of a mutant IDH1 vaccine in newly diagnosed glioma. Study-wide background: There were eight vaccinations for patients, given in weeks 1, 3, 5, 7, 11, 15, 19 and 23.

Germline loops: CDR1 MNHNY, CDR2 SVGAGI (reference sequence). V was cut by 2 bases and J by 8 bases, with 16 bases left in between. The CDR3 has 14 residues. The assay was immunoSEQ multiplex PCR, and TCRdb's table has in-frame clones only and misses some. The sample has approximately 64,000 clones, less than 85% seen once. Specified time point: week 11, during vaccination. The study gave 300 ug of mutant IDH1 20-mer peptide per vaccine dose, with topical imiquimod. Patients carried new grade 3 or 4 IDH1-mutant astrocytomas lacking nuclear ATRX. This clone was seen just once. Its antigen is undetermined.

This sequence was found in a woman aged 50 to 60 with glioma. This rearrangement joins TRBV6-6 to TRBJ2-7; no firm D call. The input for sequencing was PBMCs, taken from a glioma patient whose treatment included an IDH1 peptide vaccine. The CDR3 here is CASSYASGAVQQYF. CDR3 bases: TGTGCCAGCAGTTACGCCTCAGGAGCAGTTCAGCAGTACTTC.